This T cell receptor (beta chain) was retrieved from a study of OX40 agonist ivuxolimab in advanced cancers. In the study overall: With a range of roughly 20 to 80, age averaged 60 years, and nearly 85% were male. Two patients with cutaneous melanoma and one with hepatocellular carcinoma, three in total, showed partial responses.

The data were produced by immunoSEQ multiplex PCR, yet TCRdb's version contains in-frame clones alone and is incomplete. The sample contains over 85,000 clones, about nine tenths of which appear only once. Trimming removed 1 base from V and 11 bases from J; junction bases left unmatched: 5. The V gene's germline CDR1 is SGHDT and CDR2 YYEEEE. The CDR3 is made up of 12 amino acids. Sequencing used CD4+ or CD8+ T cells sorted from blood, obtained in a trial of the OX40 agonist ivuxolimab. The V call is TRBV5-6, the J call TRBJ1-1; 7 bases are shared with TRBD1. This TCR was sampled from an adult with an advanced solid tumor such as melanoma, head and neck, liver or kidney cancer. In nucleotides, the CDR3 is TGTGCCAGCAGCTTGAGGGGGCGGGCGGCTTTCTTT. This translates into CASSLRGRAAFF.